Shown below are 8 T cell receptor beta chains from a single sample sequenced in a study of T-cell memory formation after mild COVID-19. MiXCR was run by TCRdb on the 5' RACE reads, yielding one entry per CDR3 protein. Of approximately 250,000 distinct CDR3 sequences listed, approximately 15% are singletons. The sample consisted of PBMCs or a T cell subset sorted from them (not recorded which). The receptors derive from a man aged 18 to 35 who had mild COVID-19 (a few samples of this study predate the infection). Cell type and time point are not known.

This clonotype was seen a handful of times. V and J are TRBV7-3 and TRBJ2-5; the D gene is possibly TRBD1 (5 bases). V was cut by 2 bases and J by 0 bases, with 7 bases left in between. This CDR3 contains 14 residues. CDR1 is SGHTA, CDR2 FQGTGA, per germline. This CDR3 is CASSLDRNQETQYF. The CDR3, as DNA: TGTGCCAGCAGCTTAGACAGAAACCAAGAGACCCAGTACTTC.

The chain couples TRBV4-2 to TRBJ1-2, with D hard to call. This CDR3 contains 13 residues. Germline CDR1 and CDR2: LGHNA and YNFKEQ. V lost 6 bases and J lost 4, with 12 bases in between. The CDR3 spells CASRSGSGYGYTF. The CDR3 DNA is TGTGCCAGCAGGAGTGGCAGCGGCTATGGCTACACCTTC.

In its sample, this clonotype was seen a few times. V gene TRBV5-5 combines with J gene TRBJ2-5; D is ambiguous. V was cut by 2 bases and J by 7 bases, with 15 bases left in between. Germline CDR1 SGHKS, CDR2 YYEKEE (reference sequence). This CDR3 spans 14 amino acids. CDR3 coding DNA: TGTGCCAGCAGCTTCTGGGAAGCAAGTGGGACCCAGTACTTC. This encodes CASSFWEASGTQYF.

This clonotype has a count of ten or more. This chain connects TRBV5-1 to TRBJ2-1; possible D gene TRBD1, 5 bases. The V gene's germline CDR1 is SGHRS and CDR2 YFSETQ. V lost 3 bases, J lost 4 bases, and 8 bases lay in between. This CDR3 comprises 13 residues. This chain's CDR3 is CASSSTVYNEQFF. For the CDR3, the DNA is TGCGCCAGCAGCTCGACAGTTTACAATGAGCAGTTCTTC.

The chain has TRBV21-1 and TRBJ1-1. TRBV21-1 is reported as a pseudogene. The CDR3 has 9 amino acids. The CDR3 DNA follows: TGTGCCAGCAGCCCCCGCGCTTTCTTT. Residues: CASSPRAFF.

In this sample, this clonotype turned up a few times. Here the CDR3 reads CASSIPLVLAQYF. The CDR3 DNA follows: TGTGCCAGTAGTATCCCACTAGTCTTGGCCCAGTACTTC. The chain couples TRBV19 to TRBJ2-5, with D maybe TRBD2 (5 bases). The CDR3 spans 13 residues. Germline loops: CDR1 LNHDA, CDR2 SQIVND (reference sequence). Trimming pared 3 bases from V and 9 bases from J, leaving 14 bases between.

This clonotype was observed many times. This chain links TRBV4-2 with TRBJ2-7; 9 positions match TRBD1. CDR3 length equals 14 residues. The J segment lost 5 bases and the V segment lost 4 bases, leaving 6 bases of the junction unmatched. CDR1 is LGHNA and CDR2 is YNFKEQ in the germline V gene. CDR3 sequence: CASSLGQGSHEQYF. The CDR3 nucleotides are TGTGCCAGCAGCCTGGGACAGGGAAGCCACGAGCAGTACTTC.

This CDR3 is CASSQGVTNNSPLHF. The CDR3 region has the DNA TGTGCCAGCAGCCAAGGCGTAACCAATAATTCACCCCTCCACTTT. The chain employs TRBV4-2 and TRBJ1-6; D gene ambiguous. V was shortened by 1 base and J by 5 bases, with 9 bases between the two germline ends. Per the germline V gene, CDR1 is LGHNA and CDR2 is YNFKEQ. The CDR3 runs 15 residues.